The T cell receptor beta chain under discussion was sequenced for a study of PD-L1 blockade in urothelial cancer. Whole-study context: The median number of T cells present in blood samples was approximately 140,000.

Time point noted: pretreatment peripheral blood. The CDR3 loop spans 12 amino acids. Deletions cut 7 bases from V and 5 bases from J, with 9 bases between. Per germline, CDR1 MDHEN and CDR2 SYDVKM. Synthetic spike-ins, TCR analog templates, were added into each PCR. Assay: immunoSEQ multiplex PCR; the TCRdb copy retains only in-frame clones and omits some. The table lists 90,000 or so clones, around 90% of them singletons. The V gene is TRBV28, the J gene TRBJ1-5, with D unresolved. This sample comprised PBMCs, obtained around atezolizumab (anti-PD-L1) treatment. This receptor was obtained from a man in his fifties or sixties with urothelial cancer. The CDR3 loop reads CASKQSHQPQHF. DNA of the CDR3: TGTGCCAGCAAACAGAGCCATCAGCCCCAGCATTTT.